A selection of T cell receptor beta chains follows, all from one sample in a study of siplizumab effects on memory and regulatory T cells. Profiled with immunoSEQ multiplex PCR; TCRdb holds only in-frame clones, not every one. The table lists about 110,000 clones, roughly 91% of them singletons. The sequenced sample consisted of CD4+ T cells sorted from blood. These receptor sequences come from a human donor in good health. The CDR3 runs from the conserved cysteine through the conserved F or W. A D gene is named only where the DNA matches it firmly. Not all rows give a size; the values are once, few, many and, for expanded clones, a class.

V gene: TRBV21-1; clone size: NA; J gene: TRBJ2-3; D gene: NA; CDR3 DNA: TGTGCCAGCAGTGATTGGGGGTGGACTAGCGGGAGAGATACGCAGTATTTT; CDR3 protein: CASSDWGWTSGRDTQYF
V gene: TRBV19; clone size: few; J gene: TRBJ1-1; D gene: NA; CDR3 DNA: TGTGCCAGTAGTATCCTGACAGGTGGTATGGGCACTGAAGCTTTCTTT; CDR3 protein: CASSILTGGMGTEAFF
V gene: TRBV18; clone size: NA; J gene: TRBJ2-2; D gene: NA; CDR3 DNA: TGTGCCAGCTCACGTCGGAGTTCGGCGGCTCGCGGCACCGGGGAGCTGTTTTTT; CDR3 protein: CASSRRSSAARGTGELFF
V gene: TRBV29-1; clone size: NA; J gene: TRBJ1-2; D gene: NA; CDR3 DNA: TGCAGCGTTGGTGAGGGGAATGGCTACACCTTC; CDR3 protein: CSVGEGNGYTF
V gene: TRBV6-1; clone size: NA; J gene: TRBJ1-1; D gene: NA; CDR3 DNA: TGTGCCAGCAGATTAACAGGAGTCACTGAAGCTTTCTTT; CDR3 protein: CASRLTGVTEAFF
V gene: TRBV11-1; clone size: NA; J gene: TRBJ2-7; D gene: NA; CDR3 DNA: TGTGCCAGCAGTATCGGGGCCTCCTACGAGCAGTACTTC; CDR3 protein: CASSIGASYEQYF
V gene: TRBV5-1; clone size: NA; J gene: TRBJ2-3; D gene: NA; CDR3 DNA: TGCGCCAGCAGCGTGGACAGCACAGATACGCAGTATTTT; CDR3 protein: CASSVDSTDTQYF
V gene: TRBV7-8; clone size: once; J gene: TRBJ2-1; D gene: NA; CDR3 DNA: TGTGCCAGCAGCACCGGGTCCAGGGACAATGAGCAGTTCTTC; CDR3 protein: CASSTGSRDNEQFF
V gene: TRBV10-2; clone size: NA; J gene: TRBJ2-7; D gene: NA; CDR3 DNA: TGCGCCAGCAGTGGCTCCGGGCGAAGGGGTTACGAGCAGTACTTC; CDR3 protein: CASSGSGRRGYEQYF
V gene: TRBV4-1; clone size: few; J gene: TRBJ1-5; D gene: NA; CDR3 DNA: TGCGCCAGCAGCCAGTCAGGACCGTTGGGCAATCAGCCCCAGCATTTT; CDR3 protein: CASSQSGPLGNQPQHF
V gene: TRBV10-3; clone size: NA; J gene: TRBJ1-3; D gene: NA; CDR3 DNA: TGTGCCATCATACCACAGGACTCTGGAAACACCATATATTTT; CDR3 protein: CAIIPQDSGNTIYF
V gene: TRBV6-5; clone size: NA; J gene: TRBJ2-1; D gene: NA; CDR3 DNA: TGTGCCACCTTGGGGGACGCCGGGTGGGGTGAGCAGTTCTTC; CDR3 protein: CATLGDAGWGEQFF
V gene: TRBV5-1; clone size: NA; J gene: TRBJ1-1; D gene: TRBD1; CDR3 DNA: TGCGCCAGCAGCTGGGGACAGGGCAGTCTAAACACTGAAGCTTTCTTT; CDR3 protein: CASSWGQGSLNTEAFF
V gene: TRBV5-1; clone size: NA; J gene: TRBJ2-1; D gene: TRBD2; CDR3 DNA: TGCGCCAGCAGCTACCCTCTAGCGGGAGGGTCCTACAATGAGCAGTTCTTC; CDR3 protein: CASSYPLAGGSYNEQFF
V gene: TRBV25-1; clone size: NA; J gene: TRBJ1-5; D gene: NA; CDR3 DNA: TGTGCAACCCAAGGTCTGAGCAATCAGCCCCAGCATTTT; CDR3 protein: CATQGLSNQPQHF
V gene: TRBV5-5; clone size: NA; J gene: TRBJ2-7; D gene: NA; CDR3 DNA: TGTGCCAGCAGCCCGCGGACAGCCTCCGGCGAGCAGTACTTC; CDR3 protein: CASSPRTASGEQYF
V gene: TRBV27; clone size: NA; J gene: TRBJ2-5; D gene: NA; CDR3 DNA: TGTGCCAGCAGTGACCTTCAGGGGAAAGAGACCCAGTACTTC; CDR3 protein: CASSDLQGKETQYF
V gene: TRBV5-4; clone size: NA; J gene: TRBJ2-7; D gene: TRBD2; CDR3 DNA: TGTGCCAGCAGCTCTCCGGTGGAGGGGACGGGGGGGTTTGTCTACGAGCAGTACTTC; CDR3 protein: CASSSPVEGTGGFVYEQYF
V gene: TRBV9; clone size: once; J gene: TRBJ2-5; D gene: TRBD1; CDR3 DNA: TGTGCCAGCAGCGCACGGACAGGGTACCAAGAGACCCAGTACTTC; CDR3 protein: CASSARTGYQETQYF
V gene: TRBV5-1; clone size: NA; J gene: TRBJ2-7; D gene: TRBD1; CDR3 DNA: TGCGCCAGCAGCGGGACAGGGACCGGTGAGCAGTACTTC; CDR3 protein: CASSGTGTGEQYF
V gene: TRBV15; clone size: NA; J gene: TRBJ1-2; D gene: NA; CDR3 DNA: TGTGCCACCAGCAGGGGGGCTACTAACTATGGCTACACCTTC; CDR3 protein: CATSRGATNYGYTF
V gene: TRBV19; clone size: NA; J gene: TRBJ2-6; D gene: NA; CDR3 DNA: TGTGCCAGTAGTCCCCGCGGGCAGGGGACTGGGGCCAACGTCCTGACTTTC; CDR3 protein: CASSPRGQGTGANVLTF
V gene: TRBV4-1; clone size: NA; J gene: TRBJ2-7; D gene: TRBD1; CDR3 DNA: TGCGCCAGCACCCACTCGGGACAGGGGGCCTCTGAGCAGTACTTC; CDR3 protein: CASTHSGQGASEQYF
V gene: TRBV4-1; clone size: NA; J gene: TRBJ2-7; D gene: TRBD1; CDR3 DNA: TGCGCCAGCAGCCATGGACAGGACGAGTACGAGCAGTACTTC; CDR3 protein: CASSHGQDEYEQYF
V gene: TRBV6-5; clone size: NA; J gene: TRBJ2-7; D gene: TRBD2; CDR3 DNA: TGTGCCAGCAGTTCCTCGGGGGGAACTACCTACGAGCAGTACTTC; CDR3 protein: CASSSSGGTTYEQYF
V gene: TRBV18; clone size: NA; J gene: TRBJ2-5; D gene: NA; CDR3 DNA: TGTGCCAGCTCACCACGGGATCCCGGGGCTCGCGAGACCCAGTACTTC; CDR3 protein: CASSPRDPGARETQYF